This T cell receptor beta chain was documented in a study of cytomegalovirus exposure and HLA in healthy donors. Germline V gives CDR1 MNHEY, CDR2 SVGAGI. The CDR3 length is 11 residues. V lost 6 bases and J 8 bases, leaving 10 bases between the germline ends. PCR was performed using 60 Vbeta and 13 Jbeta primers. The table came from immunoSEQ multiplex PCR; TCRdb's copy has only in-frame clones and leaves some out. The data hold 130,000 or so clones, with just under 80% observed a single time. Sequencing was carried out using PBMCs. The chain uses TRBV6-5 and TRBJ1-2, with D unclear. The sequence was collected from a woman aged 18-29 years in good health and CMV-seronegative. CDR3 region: CASSHGRGYTF. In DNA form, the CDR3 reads TGTGCCAGCAGCCATGGGAGGGGCTACACCTTC.